The 4 T cell receptor beta chains below all came from one sample that was sequenced in a study of blood T cells in healthy people across ages. The authors ran a second PCR of roughly 6 to 12 cycles using a sample-barcoded 5' primer and a J-beta primer mix. TCRdb reprocessed the 5' RACE reads with MiXCR, giving one entry per CDR3 protein. The sample has roughly 800,000 distinct CDR3 sequences; about 26% are singletons. In addition, the sample was reused for a study of T cells of mothers and their children.

The sequencing input was blood. These receptors were collected from a boy aged 5-17 years in good health.

In this sample, this clonotype turned up a few times. J is TRBJ2-5 and V is TRBV20-1, with a possible D match to TRBD2 (7 bases). The CDR3 is made up of 15 amino acids. CDR1 is DFQATT, CDR2 SNEGSKA, per germline (reference sequence). Trimming removed 0 bases at V and 5 bases at J, with 16 bases between. The CDR3 region is CSARDGGGPSETQYF. CDR3 in DNA: TGCAGTGCTAGAGATGGGGGGGGGCCATCGGAGACCCAGTACTTC.

The genes are TRBV5-5 and TRBJ2-7, with D uncertain. Germline V gene lookup returns CDR1 SGHKS and CDR2 YYEKEE (reference sequence). The CDR3 is made up of 14 amino acids. The germline V and J ends were trimmed by 3 bases and 2 bases, with 12 bases remaining between them. CDR3 in DNA: TGTGCCAGCAGCTCCCTTCAAGGGCCCTACGAGCAGTACTTC. Translated: CASSSLQGPYEQYF.

CDR3 sequence: CASSYGGVGETQYF. The CDR3 coding sequence is TGTGCCAGCAGTTACGGAGGAGTAGGAGAGACCCAGTACTTC. J is TRBJ2-5 and V is TRBV6-2 or TRBV6-3, with a tentative D call TRBD2 (5 bases). The CDR3 covers 14 residues. Germline-derived CDR1 and CDR2 are MNHEY and SVGEGT. Trimming removed 2 bases from V and 4 bases from J, with 11 bases in between.

In its sample, this clonotype was seen a few times. The chain combines TRBV10-1 with TRBJ2-1; D remains ambiguous. The germline V and J ends were trimmed by 5 bases and 5 bases, with 13 bases remaining between them. Looked up from germline, CDR1 is WNHNN and CDR2 is SYGVQD (reference sequence). This CDR3 has 14 residues. CDR3 sequence: CASSPVSGNNEQFF. DNA of the CDR3: TGCGCCAGCAGTCCTGTCTCAGGAAACAATGAGCAGTTCTTC.